These 3 T cell receptor beta chains share one sample of origin, sequenced in a study of untreated major depressive disorder. Study-level points and caveats: Compared with controls, depressed patients showed more TRBV05-01 (Vbeta 5.1) usage in CD4+ T cells.

The antigens for these receptors are not known. Only in-frame clones appear in the TCRdb table, and some are missing; sequencing was by immunoSEQ multiplex PCR. The profile shows about 25,000 clones, approximately 91% of them singletons. Sequenced: CD4+ T cells from PBMCs. These TCRs come from a woman aged 30 to 39 with major depressive disorder.

The chain uses TRBV9 and TRBJ2-5, with D perhaps TRBD1 or TRBD2 (6 bases each). The CDR3 loop spans 14 amino acids. The V gene lost 3 bases and the J gene lost 5 bases, with 14 bases spanning the gap. CDR1 and CDR2 from the germline V gene are SGDLS and YYNGEE. The DNA for the CDR3 is TGTGCCAGCAGCGGGGGGGCCGTGGTGGAGACCCAGTACTTC. Translation: CASSGGAVVETQYF.

This clone was recorded once. V gene TRBV4-2 combines with J gene TRBJ2-7; 8 bases match TRBD1. The trim removed 4 bases at V and 6 bases at J, leaving 14 bases unmatched. Germline CDR1 reads LGHNA; CDR2 reads YNFKEQ. This CDR3 has 16 residues. The CDR3 sequence: CASSPRQGRPTSEQYF. Written as DNA, the CDR3 is TGTGCCAGCAGCCCGCGACAGGGGCGTCCTACGAGCGAGCAGTACTTC.

The V call is TRBV7-2, the J call TRBJ1-2; D call uncertain. Germline V gene lookup returns CDR1 SGHTA and CDR2 FQGNSA. The germline V and J ends were trimmed by 1 base and 6 bases, with 9 bases remaining between them. The CDR3 covers 13 residues. The CDR3 bases are TGTGCCAGCAGCTTAGTGAGGCAGGATGGCTACACCTTC. It specifies CASSLVRQDGYTF.